The 32 T cell receptor beta chains listed next were all sequenced from one sample in a study of blood T cell repertoires in COVID-19 (TCRdb year 2020). The protocol used for the library was the immunoSEQ multiplex PCR assay. The source is immuneACCESS, and TCRdb retained only in-frame sequences with V and J called. Part of the clones is not carried over; for the studies checked, unresolved V genes explain less than half of this, and the remainder is unexplained. The sample table lists some 350,000 clones, more than 75% of them with a count of one. The biggest ten clones account for 3% of the sample. Specimen: peripheral blood. The receptors stem from a human donor in a cohort sampled during active COVID-19.

The CDR3 sequence: CSAPPGDTQYF. The CDR3 DNA is TGCAGTGCCCCTCCCGGGGATACGCAGTATTTT. The chain links TRBV20-1 to TRBJ2-3; D gene ambiguous. CDR3 length equals 11 residues. Germline CDR1 and CDR2: DFQATT and SNEGSKA (reference sequence). Trimming cost V 6 bases and J 6 bases, with 10 bases left between them.

This clone has a handful of counts. The V call is TRBV2, the J call TRBJ1-6; D unresolved. This CDR3 contains 15 residues. V lost 6 bases and J 7 bases, leaving 16 bases between the germline ends. Germline CDR1 is SNHLY and CDR2 is FYNNEI. CDR3 loop: CASSREANWNSPLHF. In nucleotides, the CDR3 is TGTGCCAGCAGCCGGGAGGCAAATTGGAATTCACCCCTCCACTTT.

The chain has TRBV28 and TRBJ1-5, with a weak D call TRBD1 (6 bases). Germline CDR1 is MDHEN and CDR2 is SYDVKM. The CDR3 is 15 residues long. V was trimmed by 6 bases and J by 3 bases, leaving 15 bases between them. DNA for the CDR3: TGTGCCAGCAGACAAGCCGGACAGTCCAATCAGCCCCAGCATTTT. It yields the protein CASRQAGQSNQPQHF. The full variable domain, its missing parts supplied by reference TRBV28 and TRBJ1-5, is DVKVTQSSRYLVKRTGEKVFLECVQDMDHENMFWYRQDPGLGLRLIYFSYDVKMKEKGDIPEGYSVSREKKERFSLILESASTNQTSMYLCASRQAGQSNQPQHFGDGTRLSIL.

This rearrangement joins TRBV11-3 to TRBJ1-1; D uncertain. Germline V gives CDR1 SGHNT, CDR2 YENEEA. V dropped 5 bases and J dropped 1 base, with 8 bases sitting between them. The CDR3 contains 13 residues. The CDR3 DNA follows: TGTGCCAGCAGCCTAAGACAGAACACTGAAGCTTTCTTT. Translated: CASSLRQNTEAFF.

This chain uses TRBV10-3 with TRBJ1-1; no reliable D call. The CDR3 contains 13 residues. Per germline, CDR1 ENHRY and CDR2 SYGVKD. Trimming removed 2 bases from V and 2 bases from J, with 6 bases in between. As DNA, the CDR3 is TGTGCCATCAGTGAGGAGGGTAACACTGAAGCTTTCTTT. Translated: CAISEEGNTEAFF.

This chain links TRBV14 with TRBJ2-1; 10 positions agree with TRBD1. The V gene's germline CDR1 is SGHDN and CDR2 FVKESK. The J segment lost 7 bases and the V segment lost 4 bases, leaving 16 bases of the junction unmatched. The CDR3 is made up of 18 amino acids. Here the CDR3 DNA reads TGTGCCAGCAGCCGGGACAGGGGAGATTACGGGAGGGGGAATGAGCAGTTCTTC. It translates to CASSRDRGDYGRGNEQFF.

The rearrangement uses TRBV4-1 and TRBJ2-3, with TRBD2 as a possible D gene (5 bases). Trimming took 4 bases from V and 0 from J, leaving 17 bases between them. The CDR3 runs 17 residues. Germline loops: CDR1 MGHRA, CDR2 YSYEKL. This CDR3 reads CASSPTPVATSTDTQYF. The CDR3 DNA reads as TGCGCCAGCAGCCCGACCCCGGTAGCGACTAGCACAGATACGCAGTATTTT.

V and J are TRBV10-3 and TRBJ1-5, with 8 positions matching TRBD1. The CDR3 has 16 residues. Trimming removed 0 bases from V and 7 bases from J; junction bases left unmatched: 8. Germline CDR1 and CDR2: ENHRY and SYGVKD. CDR3 in DNA: TGTGCCATCAGTGAGTCTTTAGGGCAGGGGGCCCAGCCCCAGCATTTT. It encodes CAISESLGQGAQPQHF.

This chain joins TRBV7-8 and TRBJ1-1, with 7 bases fitting TRBD1. J lost 0 bases, V lost 4 bases, and 5 bases had no gene match. Germline loops: CDR1 SGHVS, CDR2 FQNEAQ. The CDR3 contains 15 residues. The CDR3 reads CASSSLDRMNTEAFF. The CDR3 DNA reads as TGTGCCAGCAGCTCATTGGACAGGATGAACACTGAAGCTTTCTTT.

The V and J genes are TRBV6-1 and TRBJ2-1; the match to TRBD1 covers 9 bases. The J segment lost 4 bases and the V segment lost 2 bases, leaving 9 bases of the junction unmatched. CDR3 length: 17 residues. Looked up from germline, CDR1 is MNHNS and CDR2 is SASEGT. CDR3 bases: TGTGCCAGCAGTGAACATTATAGGGACAGGGTTTACAATGAGCAGTTCTTC. Amino acids: CASSEHYRDRVYNEQFF.

This chain uses TRBV3-1 (or the pseudogene TRBV3-2) with TRBJ2-3, with D maybe TRBD2 (5 bases). The CDR3 is 14 amino acids. The V gene's germline CDR1 is LGHDT and CDR2 YNNKEL (reference sequence). The V end lost 0 bases, the J end lost 15 bases, and 19 bases lay between the germline ends. CDR3 sequence (DNA): TGTGCCAGCAGCCAAGACTGGTTTGGAGGTTTTCATTATTTT. This sequence encodes CASSQDWFGGFHYF.

The table lists this clone with a few counts. The chain joins TRBV7-2 to TRBJ2-7, with 7 bases matching TRBD1. The CDR3 length is 12 residues. Germline trimming cut 3 bases from V and 6 bases from J; bases unmatched to any gene: 2. Per the germline V gene, CDR1 is SGHTA and CDR2 is FQGNSA. The chain's CDR3 is CASSFSGGEQYF. The CDR3 bases are TGTGCCAGCAGCTTCTCAGGGGGCGAGCAGTACTTC.

The chain has TRBV18 and TRBJ1-4, with D uncertain. Trimming took 0 bases from V and 8 from J, leaving 10 bases between them. The CDR3 covers 14 residues. Germline V lookup: CDR1 KGHSH, CDR2 LQKENI. Written as DNA, the CDR3 is TGTGCCAGCTCACCACCAGGAGGTTACGAAAAACTGTTTTTT. Protein product: CASSPPGGYEKLFF.

The chain combines TRBV29-1 with TRBJ1-1; D is unclear. The CDR3 length is 11 residues. Germline loops: CDR1 SQVTM, CDR2 ANQGSEA. Trimming cost V 5 bases and J 1 base, with 5 bases left between them. DNA for the CDR3: TGCAGCGTTCTCTGGAACACTGAAGCTTTCTTT. Translated: CSVLWNTEAFF.

This chain uses TRBV9 with TRBJ2-3, with TRBD2 matching 11 bases. This CDR3 region has 16 residues. V shed 2 bases and J 4 bases; nucleotides not matched to a gene: 6. From germline, CDR1 is SGDLS and CDR2 YYNGEE. The DNA for the CDR3 is TGTGCCAGCAGCGTCACCTCGGGACTAGCGGCAGATACGCAGTATTTT. Its protein product is CASSVTSGLAADTQYF.

The chain recombines TRBV3-1 (or the pseudogene TRBV3-2) with TRBJ2-2; D gene ambiguous. This CDR3 has 15 residues. V was trimmed by 1 base and J by 1 base, leaving 7 bases between them. Germline loops: CDR1 LGHDT, CDR2 YNNKEL (reference sequence). The CDR3 loop reads CASSQVPGNTGELFF. CDR3 bases: TGTGCCAGCAGCCAAGTACCAGGGAACACCGGGGAGCTGTTTTTT.

V and J are TRBV12-1 and TRBJ2-5; the tabulated D call, TRBD2, remains unverified against the DNA. TRBV12-1 is a pseudogene segment. This CDR3 has 18 amino acids. The CDR3 nucleotides are TGTGCCAGCAGCAGGGGACTAGCGGGGGGGCCACCGCCGGAGACCCAGTACTTC. It translates to CASSRGLAGGPPPETQYF.

This clone was observed a single time. The V and J genes are TRBV30 and TRBJ2-5, with D perhaps TRBD2 (5 bases). V shed 6 bases and J shed 5 bases, with 13 bases lying between them. Germline V gene sequence: CDR1 GTSNPN, CDR2 SVGIG (reference sequence). The CDR3 runs to 12 residues. CDR3 amino acids: CACGPGWETQYF. In nucleotides, the CDR3 is TGTGCCTGCGGTCCGGGATGGGAGACCCAGTACTTC.

This chain links TRBV10-1 with TRBJ2-7; 11 nucleotides line up with TRBD2. V shed 2 bases, J shed 1 base, and the junction held 4 bases outside the gene matches. The CDR3 loop spans 16 amino acids. Germline CDR1 reads WNHNN; CDR2 reads SYGVQD (reference sequence). The CDR3 sequence is CASSEGLAGGSYEQYF. The CDR3 DNA sequence: TGCGCCAGCAGTGAGGGGCTAGCGGGAGGTTCCTACGAGCAGTACTTC.

CDR3 DNA sequence: TGTGCCAGCAGCGTCGGCGGGAGGGACCCCTACAATGAGCAGTTCTTC. It translates to CASSVGGRDPYNEQFF. The gene calls are TRBV5-4 and TRBJ2-1; 9 bases line up with TRBD2. CDR3 length: 16 residues. The germline V gene has CDR1 SGHNT and CDR2 YYREEE (reference sequence). After removal of 4 bases from V and 2 bases from J, the junction contained 7 bases not matched to a gene.

This clone was observed a single time. The genes are TRBV6-1 and TRBJ1-3; D uncertain. The germline V gene encodes CDR1 MNHNS and CDR2 SASEGT. This CDR3 is 14 amino acids long. V dropped 6 bases and J dropped 5 bases, with 14 bases sitting between them. The CDR3 DNA reads as TGTGCCAGCAGAGCCGAGGGCGGCAGAAACACCATATATTTT. This encodes CASRAEGGRNTIYF.

The table lists this clone with a few counts. The rearrangement joins TRBV7-2 to TRBJ2-4; TRBD2 is a possible D gene (6 bases). There are 14 residues in the CDR3. The V and J ends lost 4 bases and 7 bases respectively, with 14 bases between them. Germline V gene data show CDR1 as SGHTA and CDR2 as FQGNSA. CDR3 bases: TGTGCCAGCAGCTCACGAACCGCGGGGAACATTCAGTACTTC. This sequence encodes CASSSRTAGNIQYF.

V gene TRBV5-1 combines with J gene TRBJ1-2, with 8 bases matching TRBD1. Germline V gene data show CDR1 as SGHRS and CDR2 as YFSETQ. The CDR3 spans 17 residues. V dropped 1 base and J dropped 4; count of bases not matched to a gene: 12. The CDR3 DNA is TGCGCCAGCAGCTTGAGGAGCAGGGGGCGCGATGGCTATGGCTACACCTTC. Translating it yields CASSLRSRGRDGYGYTF. The full variable domain, rest sourced from reference TRBV5-1 and TRBJ1-2, is KAGVTQTPRYLIKTRGQQVTLSCSPISGHRSVSWYQQTPGQGLQFLFEYFSETQRNKGNFPGRFSGRQFSNSRSEMNVSTLELGDSALYLCASSLRSRGRDGYGYTFGSGTRLTVV.

J is TRBJ1-2 and V is TRBV30; no reliable D call. CDR1 and CDR2 (germline): GTSNPN, SVGIG (reference sequence). CDR3 length equals 12 residues. The V gene lost 7 bases and the J gene lost 2 bases, with 11 bases spanning the gap. CDR3 in amino acids: CASETPNYGYTF. DNA for the CDR3: TGTGCCTCAGAAACCCCGAACTATGGCTACACCTTC.

The chain has TRBV5-1 and TRBJ2-7, with TRBD2 as a possible D gene (5 bases). Trimming removed 0 bases from V and 2 bases from J, with 12 bases in between. CDR1 and CDR2 from the germline V gene are SGHRS and YFSETQ. The CDR3 loop spans 15 amino acids. The CDR3 loop is CASSLAGKGAYEQYF. The CDR3 DNA is TGCGCCAGCAGCTTGGCCGGAAAGGGAGCCTACGAGCAGTACTTC.

This sequence joins TRBV4-2 and TRBJ1-1; tentatively, D is TRBD1 (5 bases). Trimming took off 3 bases at V and 6 bases at J, with 17 bases between the two ends. There are 15 residues in the CDR3. Germline CDR1 and CDR2: LGHNA and YNFKEQ. CDR3 loop: CASSHSSEGRAEAFF. DNA of the CDR3: TGTGCCAGCAGCCATTCCTCGGAGGGGCGGGCTGAAGCTTTCTTT.

The genes are TRBV6-5 and TRBJ2-1, with TRBD2 matching 9 bases. V lost 6 bases, J lost 8 bases, and 8 bases stayed unmatched. The CDR3 length is 14 residues. Germline V CDR1 and CDR2: MNHEY, SVGAGI. The CDR3 nucleotides read TGTGCCAGCAGCCGTAGCGGGGGTAGGGATGAGCAGTTCTTC. It is translated as CASSRSGGRDEQFF.

This sequence joins TRBV12-3 or TRBV12-4 and TRBJ1-2; D perhaps matches TRBD1 (6 bases). Between the trimmed V and J ends, which lost 3 bases and 8 bases, there was a span of 13 bases. The CDR3 spans 13 residues. The CDR3 region is CASSFGGAVGYTF. CDR3 in DNA: TGTGCCAGCAGTTTTGGGGGGGCAGTGGGCTACACCTTC.

This clone appeared once. The chain employs TRBV9 and TRBJ2-1; D is unclear. Trimming stripped 4 bases from V and 7 bases from J, with 12 bases between. Germline CDR1 SGDLS, CDR2 YYNGEE. The CDR3 totals 13 residues. In DNA, the CDR3 is TGTGCCAGCAGCCCCACGACTGTGAATGAGCAGTTCTTC. Its translation: CASSPTTVNEQFF.

V usage is TRBV28 and J usage is TRBJ2-5; a weak D match, TRBD2 (6 bases). CDR1 and CDR2 (germline): MDHEN, SYDVKM. V gave up 0 bases and J gave up 4 bases, with 12 bases separating them. CDR3 length equals 15 residues. For the CDR3, the DNA is TGTGCCAGCAGTTTATGGGCCGGAGGGCGAGAGACCCAGTACTTC. It yields the protein CASSLWAGGRETQYF.

This chain uses TRBV6-6 with TRBJ2-1; D is perhaps TRBD1 (6 bases). Trimming cost V 0 bases and J 10 bases, with 7 bases left between them. This CDR3 region has 12 residues. Germline V CDR1 and CDR2: MNHNY, SVGAGI (reference sequence). The CDR3 sequence: CASSYSGTEQFF. The CDR3 DNA follows: TGTGCCAGCAGTTACTCCGGGACAGAGCAGTTCTTC.

The rearrangement uses TRBV12-3 or TRBV12-4 and TRBJ2-5; D perhaps matches TRBD2 (7 bases). The CDR3 sequence is 13 residues long. Trimming removed 11 bases from V and 3 bases from J, with 16 bases in between. The CDR3 sequence is CAGRADREETQYF. In DNA, the CDR3 is TGTGCCGGGAGGGCGGACAGAGAAGAGACCCAGTACTTC.